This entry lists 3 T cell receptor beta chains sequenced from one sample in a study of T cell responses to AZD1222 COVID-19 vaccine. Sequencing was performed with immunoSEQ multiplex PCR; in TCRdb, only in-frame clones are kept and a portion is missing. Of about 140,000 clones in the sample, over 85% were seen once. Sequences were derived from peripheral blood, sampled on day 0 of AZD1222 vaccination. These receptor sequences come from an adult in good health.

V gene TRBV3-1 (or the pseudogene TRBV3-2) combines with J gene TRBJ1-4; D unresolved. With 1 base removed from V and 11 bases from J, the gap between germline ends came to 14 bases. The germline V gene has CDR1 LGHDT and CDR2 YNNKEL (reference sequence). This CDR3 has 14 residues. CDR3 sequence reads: CASSQVSIRGKLFF. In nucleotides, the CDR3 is TGTGCCAGCAGCCAAGTGTCCATACGAGGTAAACTGTTTTTT.

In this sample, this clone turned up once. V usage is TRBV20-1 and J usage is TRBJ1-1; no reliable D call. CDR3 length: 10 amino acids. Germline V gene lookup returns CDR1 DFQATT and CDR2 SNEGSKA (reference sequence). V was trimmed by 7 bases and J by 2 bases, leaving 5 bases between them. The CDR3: CSEGNTEAFF. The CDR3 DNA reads TGCAGTGAGGGAAACACTGAAGCTTTCTTT.

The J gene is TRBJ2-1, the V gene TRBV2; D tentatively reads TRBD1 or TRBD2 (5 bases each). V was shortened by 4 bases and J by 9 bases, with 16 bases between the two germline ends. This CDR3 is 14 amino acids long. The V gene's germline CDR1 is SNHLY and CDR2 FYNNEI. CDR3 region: CASSVDSGAAEQFF. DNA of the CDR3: TGTGCCAGCAGTGTGGACTCCGGGGCAGCTGAGCAGTTCTTC.